One and the same sample provided the 32 T cell receptor beta chains below, sequenced in a study of T-cell reconstitution after alpha-beta-depleted transplantation in children. Library preparation (for TCRbeta) was performed with unique molecular identifiers. MiXCR was run by TCRdb on the PCR reads, yielding one entry per CDR3 protein. The profile shows about 900,000 distinct CDR3 sequences, under 30% of them singletons. The sequencing used PBMCs, mostly from graft donor cells, collected 360 days after TCRalphabeta/CD19-depleted stem cell transplant. Receptors originate from a boy less than two years old who had a stem cell transplant for SCID, so the T cells may come from the graft donor.

This clonotype came up a few times. The chain employs TRBV28 and TRBJ2-2; no definite D call. Between the trimmed V and J ends, which lost 1 base and 7 bases, there was a span of 7 bases. The CDR3 contains 13 residues. The germline V gene encodes CDR1 MDHEN and CDR2 SYDVKM. DNA for the CDR3: TGTGCCAGCAGTTTATTCCTGGGCGGGGAGCTGTTTTTT. It codes for CASSLFLGGELFF.

The chain links TRBV12-3 or TRBV12-4 to TRBJ2-7; 14 nucleotides agree with TRBD2. J lost 0 bases, V lost 3 bases, and 4 bases had no gene match. The CDR3 is made up of 17 amino acids. The CDR3 spells CASSFTGLAGVSYEQYF. CDR3 DNA sequence: TGTGCCAGCAGTTTTACGGGACTAGCGGGGGTCTCCTACGAGCAGTACTTC.

About this clonotype: Just one base apart from a much larger clone, this may be a read error. No conserved phenylalanine or tryptophan ends this CDR3, so it is likely a read error. V and J are TRBV4-3 and TRBJ2-3, with D hard to call. The CDR3 contains 14 residues. V was clipped by 0 bases and J by 4 bases, with 8 bases between them. The germline V gene encodes CDR1 LGHNA and CDR2 YSLEER. The CDR3 bases are TGCGCCAGCAGCCAAGAGGGTACGGCAGATACGCAGTATTGT. Protein sequence: CASSQEGTADTQYC.

This clonotype showed up just a few times. This chain joins TRBV20-1 and TRBJ1-1; D unresolved. V lost 5 bases to trimming and J lost 0 bases, with 7 bases between them. Germline assignment: CDR1 DFQATT and CDR2 SNEGSKA (reference sequence). This CDR3 is built from 12 residues. The CDR3 region is CSAPTMNTEAFF. For the CDR3, the DNA is TGCAGTGCTCCCACCATGAACACTGAAGCTTTCTTT.

This CDR3 reads CSVDRGAGTDTQYF. For the CDR3, the DNA is TGCAGCGTCGACAGGGGGGCGGGCACAGATACGCAGTATTTT. The genes are TRBV29-1 and TRBJ2-3; 9 nucleotides agree with TRBD1. The V gene's germline CDR1 is SQVTM and CDR2 ANQGSEA. The J segment lost 1 base and the V segment lost 6 bases, leaving 5 bases of the junction unmatched. This CDR3 is built from 14 residues.

The chain joins TRBV12-3 or TRBV12-4 to TRBJ1-1; D may be TRBD1 (5 bases). V was shortened by 2 bases and J by 0 bases, with 10 bases between the two germline ends. This CDR3 is built from 15 residues. The CDR3 is CASSLRDGMNTEAFF. CDR3 sequence (DNA): TGTGCCAGCAGTTTAAGGGACGGAATGAACACTGAAGCTTTCTTT.

This clonotype was seen more than once but under ten times. This chain links TRBV3-1 with TRBJ2-7; possibly TRBD1 for D (5 bases). This CDR3 is 15 amino acids long. Germline assignment: CDR1 LGHDT and CDR2 YNNKEL (reference sequence). V gave up 0 bases and J gave up 2 bases, with 11 bases separating them. This CDR3 reads CASSQEVGAPYEQYF. In DNA, the CDR3 is TGTGCCAGCAGCCAAGAGGTTGGGGCGCCCTACGAGCAGTACTTC.

This clonotype was counted between two and nine times. This rearrangement joins TRBV20-1 to TRBJ1-1; D remains ambiguous. Germline lookup yields CDR1 DFQATT and CDR2 SNEGSKA (reference sequence). CDR3 length: 14 amino acids. V was cut by 0 bases and J by 4 bases, with 12 bases left in between. CDR3 nucleotide sequence: TGCAGTGCTAGAGATCTTGAGGCTGGCACTGAAGCTTTCTTT. Amino acids: CSARDLEAGTEAFF.

J is TRBJ2-2 and V is TRBV12-3 or TRBV12-4; 10 nucleotides agree with TRBD2. With V trimmed by 6 bases and J by 2 bases, 6 bases remained unmatched. The CDR3 length is 16 residues. DNA for the CDR3: TGTGCCAGCAGAATTAGCGGGGGGCCTAACACCGGGGAGCTGTTTTTT. Amino acid sequence: CASRISGGPNTGELFF.

This chain joins TRBV7-9 and TRBJ2-1, with a tentative D call TRBD1 (6 bases). CDR1 and CDR2 from the germline V gene are SEHNR and FQNEAQ (reference sequence). There are 12 residues in the CDR3. The germline V and J ends were trimmed by 3 bases and 15 bases, with 15 bases remaining between them. The CDR3 DNA sequence: TGTGCCAGCAGCTTGTATGCGGACAGACCGTTCTTC. Translated: CASSLYADRPFF. The entire variable domain, with the rest obtained from reference TRBV7-9 and TRBJ2-1, is as follows: DTGVSQNPRHKITKRGQNVTFRCDPISEHNRLYWYRQTLGQGPEFLTYFQNEAQLEKSRLLSDRFSAERPKGSFSTLEIQRTEQGDSAMYLCASSLYADRPFFGPGTRLTVL.

This clonotype was recorded a few times. This chain connects TRBV4-3 to TRBJ2-3, with 7 bases matching TRBD2. This CDR3 has 17 residues. Germline values: CDR1 LGHNA, CDR2 YSLEER. The ends lost 1 base at V and 0 bases at J; junction bases unmatched: 7. CDR3 DNA: TGCGCCAGCAGCCAAGCTATTTGGGGGGGGAGCACAGATACGCAGTATTTT. Amino acids: CASSQAIWGGSTDTQYF.

The chain combines TRBV7-6 with TRBJ2-5; 8 bases agree with TRBD2. This CDR3 is built from 18 residues. Germline CDR1 SGHVS, CDR2 FNYEAQ. V lost 4 bases, J lost 0 bases, and 13 bases stayed unmatched. CDR3 loop: CASSSSPHKLADQETQYF. Here the CDR3 DNA reads TGTGCCAGCAGCTCCTCCCCTCACAAACTAGCGGACCAAGAGACCCAGTACTTC.

The V call is TRBV15, the J call TRBJ2-3; a weak D match, TRBD1 (6 bases). The CDR3 contains 15 residues. V lost 0 bases to trimming and J lost 1 base, with 8 bases between them. Germline CDR1 reads LNHNV; CDR2 reads YYDKDF (reference sequence). The CDR3: CATSREKGGTDTQYF. For the CDR3, the DNA is TGTGCCACCAGCAGAGAAAAGGGGGGCACAGATACGCAGTATTTT. Looking up the rest from reference TRBV15 and TRBJ2-3 gives the full variable domain: DAMVIQNPRYQVTQFGKPVTLSCSQTLNHNVMYWYQQKSSQAPKLLFHYYDKDFNNEADTPDNFQSRRPNTSFCFLDIRSPGLGDTAMYLCATSREKGGTDTQYFGPGTRLTVL.

The chain is built from TRBV4-1 and TRBJ2-5, with D perhaps TRBD2 (5 bases). The germline V gene has CDR1 MGHRA and CDR2 YSYEKL. Trimming removed 1 base from V and 3 bases from J, with 15 bases in between. The CDR3 extends over 16 amino acids. CDR3 sequence (DNA): TGCGCCAGCAGCCAAGTACTTCTGCGGGCCAAAGAGACCCAGTACTTC. Amino acids: CASSQVLLRAKETQYF.

This sequence joins TRBV27 and TRBJ2-7, with D possibly being TRBD1 or TRBD2 (5 bases each). Germline V gene data show CDR1 as MNHEY and CDR2 as SMNVEV (reference sequence). V gave up 5 bases and J gave up 6 bases, with 20 bases separating them. The CDR3 has 15 residues. The CDR3 is CASSPMPGRRGEQYF. CDR3 coding DNA: TGTGCCAGCAGTCCAATGCCGGGACGAAGAGGCGAGCAGTACTTC.

A few counts support this clonotype. The chain joins TRBV6-1 to TRBJ2-2; 7 bases match TRBD2. The V and J ends lost 6 bases and 6 bases, in that order; junction bases with no gene match: 13. Germline V gene data show CDR1 as MNHNS and CDR2 as SASEGT. CDR3 size: 16 residues. The DNA for the CDR3 is TGTGCCAGCAGGCCCTGGGGGGAGGGGAGGGCCGGGGAGCTGTTTTTT. This sequence encodes CASRPWGEGRAGELFF.

In its sample, this clonotype was seen a few times. DNA of the CDR3: TGCGCCTCCTCCCCACAGCCCACTAACTATGGCTACACCTTC. It yields the protein CASSPQPTNYGYTF. V usage is TRBV5-1 and J usage is TRBJ1-2; no reliable D call. Trimming took 10 bases from V and 0 from J, leaving 16 bases between them. Germline V CDR1 and CDR2: SGHRS, YFSETQ. The CDR3 totals 14 residues.

This clonotype was seen only a few times. The V and J genes are TRBV7-3 and TRBJ2-3; 7 bases fit TRBD2. This CDR3 comprises 15 residues. Trimming took 2 bases from V and 1 from J; bases not matched to a gene: 3. Germline V gene data show CDR1 as SGHTA and CDR2 as FQGTGA. The CDR3 spells CASSLWGGGTDTQYF. The CDR3 DNA sequence: TGTGCCAGCAGCTTATGGGGGGGAGGCACAGATACGCAGTATTTT. Using reference TRBV7-3 and TRBJ2-3 for the parts outside the CDR3, the full variable domain is GAGVSQTPSNKVTEKGKYVELRCDPISGHTALYWYRQSLGQGPEFLIYFQGTGAADDSGLPNDRFFAVRPEGSVSTLKIQRTERGDSAVYLCASSLWGGGTDTQYFGPGTRLTVL.

V gene TRBV24-1 combines with J gene TRBJ2-2, with 9 bases lining up with TRBD1. The CDR3 runs 16 residues. The germline CDR1 and CDR2 sequences are KGHDR and SFDVKD. Trimming took 3 bases from V and 7 from J; bases not matched to a gene: 8. CDR3 sequence reads: CATSDPPGQGGGELFF. CDR3 nucleotide sequence: TGTGCCACCAGTGATCCCCCGGGACAGGGAGGCGGGGAGCTGTTTTTT.

This chain connects TRBV7-2 to TRBJ1-1, with TRBD1 as a possible D gene (5 bases). Trimming shortened V by 3 bases and J by 1 base, and 9 bases separated the two germline ends. CDR1 is SGHTA and CDR2 is FQGNSA in the germline V gene. The CDR3 is 14 residues long. The CDR3 nucleotides read TGTGCCAGCAGCTTTTCCAGGGCGAACACTGAAGCTTTCTTT. Translation: CASSFSRANTEAFF. Using reference TRBV7-2 and TRBJ1-1 for the parts outside the CDR3, the full variable domain is GAGVSQSPSNKVTEKGKDVELRCDPISGHTALYWYRQSLGQGLEFLIYFQGNSAPDKSGLPSDRFSAERTGGSVSTLTIQRTQQEDSAVYLCASSFSRANTEAFFGQGTRLTVV.

This clonotype was observed a few times. The chain recombines TRBV2 with TRBJ1-1, with 7 nucleotides matching TRBD1. Germline V lookup: CDR1 SNHLY, CDR2 FYNNEI. V was pared by 2 bases and J by 0 bases, with 9 bases of the junction left unmatched. This CDR3 is built from 17 residues. For the CDR3, the DNA is TGTGCCAGCAGTGAAAGGGGGCAGGGGATGATGAACACTGAAGCTTTCTTT. Protein product: CASSERGQGMMNTEAFF.

This clonotype came up a few times. The chain carries TRBV5-1 and TRBJ1-1; TRBD1 matches 7 bases. The V gene end was trimmed by 0 bases and the J gene end by 5 bases; junction bases not matched to a gene: 7. This CDR3 comprises 15 residues. In germline, CDR1 is SGHRS, CDR2 YFSETQ. The CDR3 nucleotides read TGCGCCAGCAGCTTGGCCCCAGGGGGGAGGACTGAAGCTTTCTTT. It encodes CASSLAPGGRTEAFF.

This clonotype was picked up a small number of times. The rearrangement joins TRBV6-6 to TRBJ2-5; maybe TRBD2 (6 bases). The V gene lost 10 bases and the J gene lost 4 bases, with 7 bases spanning the gap. This CDR3 has 10 amino acids. CDR1 and CDR2 from the germline V gene are MNHNY and SVGAGI (reference sequence). The CDR3 nucleotides are TGTGCCATCGGGGGAGAGACCCAGTACTTC. Translating gives CAIGGETQYF.

V is TRBV7-2 and J is TRBJ2-7; 12 bases agree with TRBD1. Germline CDR1 and CDR2: SGHTA and FQGNSA. The V gene end was trimmed by 0 bases and the J gene end by 7 bases; junction bases not matched to a gene: 7. The CDR3 length is 16 residues. Written as DNA, the CDR3 is TGTGCCAGCAGCTTAGCCTGGGGACAGGGGGCGCGGGAGCAGTACTTC. This gives the protein CASSLAWGQGAREQYF.

This clonotype was observed many times. This chain links TRBV12-3 or TRBV12-4 with TRBJ1-6, with 9 bases lining up with TRBD1. J lost 9 bases, V lost 5 bases, and 5 bases had no gene match. CDR3 size: 14 residues. The CDR3 nucleotides read TGTGCCAGCAGTCCCGGGACAGGGAGTTCACCCCTCCACTTT. Amino acids: CASSPGTGSSPLHF.

The sample holds a few counts of this clonotype. The chain links TRBV5-1 to TRBJ2-1; D remains ambiguous. Trimming shortened V by 1 base and J by 2 bases, and 7 bases separated the two germline ends. Germline CDR1 is SGHRS and CDR2 is YFSETQ. There are 14 residues in the CDR3. CDR3 residues: CASSLTGTYNEQFF. The DNA of the CDR3 is TGCGCCAGCAGCTTGACTGGCACCTACAATGAGCAGTTCTTC. Full variable domain (outside the CDR3, taken from reference TRBV5-1 and TRBJ2-1): KAGVTQTPRYLIKTRGQQVTLSCSPISGHRSVSWYQQTPGQGLQFLFEYFSETQRNKGNFPGRFSGRQFSNSRSEMNVSTLELGDSALYLCASSLTGTYNEQFFGPGTRLTVL.

This chain links TRBV29-1 with TRBJ1-1; D unresolved. V dropped 3 bases and J dropped 1 base, with 6 bases sitting between them. This CDR3 contains 12 residues. Germline-derived CDR1 and CDR2 are SQVTM and ANQGSEA. CDR3 nucleotide sequence: TGCAGCGTTGACGGGGAGAACACTGAAGCTTTCTTT. As protein: CSVDGENTEAFF.

The chain has TRBV5-1 and TRBJ2-5, with TRBD1 as a possible D gene (6 bases). V lost 3 bases, J lost 2 bases, and 14 bases lay in between. The CDR3 is 15 residues long. In germline, CDR1 is SGHRS, CDR2 YFSETQ. The chain's CDR3 is CASSSTGLRQETQYF. In DNA form, the CDR3 reads TGCGCCAGCAGCTCAACAGGGTTGCGGCAAGAGACCCAGTACTTC.

The genes are TRBV5-1 and TRBJ1-2; 7 bases align to TRBD1. Germline CDR1 reads SGHRS; CDR2 reads YFSETQ. The V and J ends lost 1 base and 7 bases, in that order; junction bases with no gene match: 7. CDR3 length: 14 residues. The CDR3 spells CASSLSQGEGGYTF. CDR3 DNA: TGCGCCAGCAGCTTGTCCCAGGGGGAAGGTGGCTACACCTTC. Full variable domain (outside the CDR3, taken from reference TRBV5-1 and TRBJ1-2): KAGVTQTPRYLIKTRGQQVTLSCSPISGHRSVSWYQQTPGQGLQFLFEYFSETQRNKGNFPGRFSGRQFSNSRSEMNVSTLELGDSALYLCASSLSQGEGGYTFGSGTRLTVV.

This chain joins TRBV4-3 and TRBJ2-5; D is undetermined. V lost 0 bases and J lost 5, with 16 bases in between. There are 16 residues in the CDR3. Germline CDR1 is LGHNA and CDR2 is YSLEER. The CDR3 loop reads CASSQDLRVRTETQYF. CDR3 nucleotide sequence: TGCGCCAGCAGCCAAGATCTCCGAGTTCGGACGGAGACCCAGTACTTC.

This rearrangement joins TRBV5-1 to TRBJ2-5; D tentatively fits TRBD1 or TRBD2 (5 bases each). Trimming stripped 2 bases from V and 1 base from J, with 15 bases between. The CDR3 length is 16 residues. CDR1 is SGHRS, CDR2 YFSETQ, per germline. As DNA, the CDR3 is TGCGCCAGCAGCTTCAGGGACGGACTTTCCCAAGAGACCCAGTACTTC. Translation: CASSFRDGLSQETQYF.

The chain combines TRBV7-2 with TRBJ2-1, with TRBD2 matching 8 bases. CDR3 size: 16 residues. V was pared by 5 bases and J by 10 bases, with 16 bases of the junction left unmatched. The germline V gene encodes CDR1 SGHTA and CDR2 FQGNSA. The CDR3 nucleotides are TGTGCCAGCAGCCAACCCAGCGGGGGCCTTCTCGGAGAGCAGTTCTTC. Its protein product is CASSQPSGGLLGEQFF.